This is a list of T cell receptor beta chains from one sample in a study of blood T cell repertoires in COVID-19. Only in-frame clones appear in the TCRdb table, and some are missing; sequencing was by immunoSEQ multiplex PCR. The table has approximately 200,000 clones, 85% to 90% seen once; the top ten hold 1.2%. The source material was PBMCs or T cells enriched from blood (not recorded which). The receptors derive from a young man who had recovered from COVID-19. CDR3s include the opening cysteine and the closing phenylalanine or tryptophan. Each record gives: J gene, clone size, D gene, V gene, CDR3 DNA, CDR3 protein. D genes are given only for firm matches. Not every row has a clone size; where given, it reads once, few, many or a size class.

>TRBJ1-2|.|TRBD1|TRBV11-2
TGTGCCAGCAGGTCATACGGGACAGGGGCCATCTTC
CASRSYGTGAIF
>TRBJ1-2|.|TRBD1|TRBV6-5
TGTGCCAGCAGGGGACAGGGGGGTATCTATGGCTACACCTTC
CASRGQGGIYGYTF
>TRBJ1-5|.|.|TRBV13
TGTGCCAGCAGCTTAGGTAGGGGACAGCCCCAGCATTTT
CASSLGRGQPQHF
>TRBJ2-2|.|.|TRBV5-1
TGCGCCAGCAGCTTGGACCCAGGGTCCACCGGGGAGCTGTTTTTT
CASSLDPGSTGELFF
>TRBJ2-2|once|TRBD2|TRBV30
TGTGGGGGGTTGGGCGGGGGGGCCGGGGAGCTGTTTTTT
CGGLGGGAGELFF
>TRBJ2-2|.|TRBD2|TRBV7-9
TGTGCCAGCAGCTCGACGGGACTAGCGGGGGCCTCTTACACCGGGGAGCTGTTTTTT
CASSSTGLAGASYTGELFF
>TRBJ1-2|.|.|TRBV5-6
TGTGCCAGCAGCTTGGCCGGGGGGCATTGGGGCTACACCTTC
CASSLAGGHWGYTF
>TRBJ2-1|once|.|TRBV5-8
TGTGCCAGCAGCTTGTTACGGGGAACCTACAATGAGCAGTTCTTC
CASSLLRGTYNEQFF
>TRBJ1-2|.|.|TRBV5-1
TGCGCCAGCAGCTTGGCCGGGGGCCTTCGGGGGGACTCAGCTAACTATGGCTACACCTTC
CASSLAGGLRGDSANYGYTF
>TRBJ2-7|.|.|TRBV10-1
TGCGCCAGCACACCGGACAGTTCTTACGAGCAGTACTTC
CASTPDSSYEQYF
>TRBJ1-3|.|TRBD1|TRBV7-2
TGTGCCAGCAGCCATTGGGGACAGGGGCCCTCTGGAAACACCATATATTTT
CASSHWGQGPSGNTIYF
>TRBJ2-7|.|TRBD1|TRBV3-1/TRBV3-2
TGTGCCAGCAGCCAATTTGACAGGGGCATCTCCTACGAGCAGTACTTC
CASSQFDRGISYEQYF
>TRBJ2-5|few|TRBD1|TRBV6-1
TGTGCCAGCAGTGAAGTTCAGGGGGAACAAGAGACCCAGTACTTC
CASSEVQGEQETQYF
>TRBJ1-2|few|TRBD1|TRBV24-1
TGTGCCACCAGTGATTCCGGGACAGGGGGTTATGGCTACACCTTC
CATSDSGTGGYGYTF
>TRBJ1-5|.|.|TRBV7-6
TGTGCCAGCAGCTTAGGGGGGGTCAATCAGCCCCAGCATTTT
CASSLGGVNQPQHF
>TRBJ2-3|.|TRBD2|TRBV4-1
TGCGCCAGCAGCCAAGTGCTAGCGGCTAGCACAGATACGCAGTATTTT
CASSQVLAASTDTQYF
>TRBJ1-4|.|TRBD1|TRBV19
TGTGCCAGTAGGGGGACAGCGACTTATAATGAAAAACTGTTTTTT
CASRGTATYNEKLFF
>TRBJ2-2|once|TRBD1|TRBV6-5
TGTGCCAGCCGGACCGACAGGGGCACCGGGGAGCTGTTTTTT
CASRTDRGTGELFF
>TRBJ2-3|.|TRBD2|TRBV9
TGTGCCAGCAGCCCCCGACTAGCGGCCCTCACAGATACGCAGTATTTT
CASSPRLAALTDTQYF
>TRBJ2-7|.|TRBD2|TRBV7-2
TGTGCCAGCAGCTTAGCGATAGGGCGGGAGTTCACCTACGAGCAGTACTTC
CASSLAIGREFTYEQYF
>TRBJ2-3|.|.|TRBV7-2
TGTGCCAGCAGCCGCGGGACTAGCACAGATACGCAGTATTTT
CASSRGTSTDTQYF
>TRBJ2-5|.|TRBD2|TRBV4-2
TGTGCCAGCAGCCAACGCCCGGCGGCGGGGGGGCACGAGACCCAGTACTTC
CASSQRPAAGGHETQYF
>TRBJ1-4|.|TRBD1|TRBV6-1
TGTGCCAGCAGTGGGAGGACCGGGACAGGAGGGGAAAAACTGTTTTTT
CASSGRTGTGGEKLFF
>TRBJ1-2|once|.|TRBV9
TGTGCCAGCAGCGTGGACTCGCCAGGAGGTGGCTACACCTTC
CASSVDSPGGGYTF
>TRBJ1-1|.|.|TRBV7-9
TGTGCCAGCAGCTTAGTGGACAGTTACACTGAAGCTTTCTTT
CASSLVDSYTEAFF
>TRBJ2-7|.|.|TRBV6-5
TGTGCCAGCAGTTCCCTTCACGAGCAGTACTTC
CASSSLHEQYF
>TRBJ1-6|few|.|TRBV5-8
TGTGCCAGCAGCGAGGTTTGGGATTCACCCCTCCACTTT
CASSEVWDSPLHF